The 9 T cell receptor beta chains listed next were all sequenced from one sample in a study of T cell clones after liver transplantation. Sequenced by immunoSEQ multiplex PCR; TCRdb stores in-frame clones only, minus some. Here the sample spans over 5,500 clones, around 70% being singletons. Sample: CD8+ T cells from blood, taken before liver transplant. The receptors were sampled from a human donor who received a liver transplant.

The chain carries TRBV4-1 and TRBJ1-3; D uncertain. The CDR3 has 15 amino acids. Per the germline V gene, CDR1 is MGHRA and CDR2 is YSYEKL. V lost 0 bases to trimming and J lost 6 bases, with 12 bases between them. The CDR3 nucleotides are TGCGCCAGCAGCCAAGAACCTTCTTACGTAAACACCATATATTTT. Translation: CASSQEPSYVNTIYF.

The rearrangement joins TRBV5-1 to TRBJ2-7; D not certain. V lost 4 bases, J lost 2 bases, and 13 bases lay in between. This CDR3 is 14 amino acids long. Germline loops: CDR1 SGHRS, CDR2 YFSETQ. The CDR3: CASSPETSPYEQYF. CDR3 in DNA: TGCGCCAGCAGCCCGGAGACGTCGCCCTACGAGCAGTACTTC.

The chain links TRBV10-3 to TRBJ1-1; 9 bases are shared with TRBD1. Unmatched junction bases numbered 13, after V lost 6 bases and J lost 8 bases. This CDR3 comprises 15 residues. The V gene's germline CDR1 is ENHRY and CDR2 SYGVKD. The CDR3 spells CAISTGQGIFKEAFF. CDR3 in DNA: TGTGCCATCAGCACGGGACAGGGTATCTTCAAGGAAGCTTTCTTT.

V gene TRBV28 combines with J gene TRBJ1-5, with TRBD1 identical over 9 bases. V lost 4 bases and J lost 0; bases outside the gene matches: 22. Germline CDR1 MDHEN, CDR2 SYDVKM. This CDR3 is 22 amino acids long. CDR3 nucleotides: TGTGCCAGCAGTTCCCCCCACCTCACACTGGGACAGGGTCCAATTAGCAATCAGCCCCAGCATTTT. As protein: CASSSPHLTLGQGPISNQPQHF.

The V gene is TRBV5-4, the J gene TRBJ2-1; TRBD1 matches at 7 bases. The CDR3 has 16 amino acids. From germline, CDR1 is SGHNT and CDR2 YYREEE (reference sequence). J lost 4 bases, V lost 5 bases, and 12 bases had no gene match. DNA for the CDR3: TGTGCCAGCAGTCCTATCTCGGGACAGTCATACAATGAGCAGTTCTTC. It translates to CASSPISGQSYNEQFF.

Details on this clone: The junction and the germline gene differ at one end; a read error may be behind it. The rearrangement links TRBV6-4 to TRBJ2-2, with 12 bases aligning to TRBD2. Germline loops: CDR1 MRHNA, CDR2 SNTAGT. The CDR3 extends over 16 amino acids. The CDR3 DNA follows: TGTGCCAGCAGTTACTCGACTAGCGGGAGCACCGGGGAGCTGTTTTTT. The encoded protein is CASSYSTSGSTGELFF.

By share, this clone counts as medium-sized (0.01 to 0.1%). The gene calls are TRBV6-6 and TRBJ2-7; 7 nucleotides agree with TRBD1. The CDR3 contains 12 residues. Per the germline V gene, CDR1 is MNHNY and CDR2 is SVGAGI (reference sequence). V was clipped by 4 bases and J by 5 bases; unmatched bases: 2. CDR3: CASSLTGDEQYV. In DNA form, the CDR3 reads TGTGCCAGCAGTTTAACAGGGGACGAGCAGTACGTC.

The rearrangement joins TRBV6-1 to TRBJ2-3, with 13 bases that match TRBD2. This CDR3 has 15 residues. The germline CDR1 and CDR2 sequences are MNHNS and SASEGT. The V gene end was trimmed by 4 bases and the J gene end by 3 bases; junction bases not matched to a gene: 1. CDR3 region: CASSGTSGGTDTQYF. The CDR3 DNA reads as TGTGCCAGCAGTGGGACTAGCGGGGGTACAGATACGCAGTATTTT.

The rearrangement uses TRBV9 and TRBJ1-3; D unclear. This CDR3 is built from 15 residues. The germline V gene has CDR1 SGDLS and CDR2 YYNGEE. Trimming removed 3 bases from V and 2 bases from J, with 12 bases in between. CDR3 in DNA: TGTGCCAGCAGCGAGTGGTACGATCCTGGAAACACCATATATTTT. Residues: CASSEWYDPGNTIYF. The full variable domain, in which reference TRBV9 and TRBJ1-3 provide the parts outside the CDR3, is DSGVTQTPKHLITATGQRVTLRCSPRSGDLSVYWYQQSLDQGLQFLIQYYNGEERAKGNILERFSAQQFPDLHSELNLSSLELGDSALYFCASSEWYDPGNTIYFGEGSWLTVV.